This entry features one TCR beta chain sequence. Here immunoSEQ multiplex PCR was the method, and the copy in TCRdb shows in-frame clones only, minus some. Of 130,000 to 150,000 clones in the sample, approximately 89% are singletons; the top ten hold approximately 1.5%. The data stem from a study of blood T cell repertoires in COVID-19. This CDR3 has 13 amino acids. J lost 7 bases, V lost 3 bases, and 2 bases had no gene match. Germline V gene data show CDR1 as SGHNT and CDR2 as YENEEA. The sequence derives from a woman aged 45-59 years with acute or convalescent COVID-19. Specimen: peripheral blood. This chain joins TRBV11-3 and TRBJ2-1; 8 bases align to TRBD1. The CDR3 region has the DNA TGTGCCAGCAGCTTGGGGACAGGTAATGAGCAGTTCTTC. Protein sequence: CASSLGTGNEQFF.